This TCR beta chain was sequenced during a study of a mutant IDH1 vaccine in newly diagnosed glioma. At the level of the study: The initiation of vaccination occurred 4-6 weeks after radiotherapy alone, or with temozolomide cycles. Study conclusions and caveats: Top peripheral T cell clonotype shifts appeared unrelated to pseudoprogression.

Sequencing was performed with immunoSEQ multiplex PCR; in TCRdb, only in-frame clones are kept and a portion is missing. The data show around 60,000 clones, 85% seen once. Worth noting for this clone: Its antigen is as yet unknown. Other DNA sequences within the sample encode an identical CDR3.

Trimming removed 3 bases from V and 0 bases from J, with 9 bases in between. CDR1 is LNHDA, CDR2 SQIVND, per germline (reference sequence). The length of the CDR3 is 15 residues. Regarding time point: week 23, last vaccination. Doses consisted of 300 ug of mutant IDH1 20-mer peptide each, paired with topical imiquimod. V is TRBV19 and J is TRBJ1-5; D may be TRBD1 (5 bases). The clonotype was recovered from a man under 40 with glioma. The sample was PBMCs, taken from a glioma patient whose treatment included an IDH1 peptide vaccine. The CDR3 bases are TGTGCCAGTAGTATCCAGCAGGGTAGCAATCAGCCCCAGCATTTT. This translates into CASSIQQGSNQPQHF.